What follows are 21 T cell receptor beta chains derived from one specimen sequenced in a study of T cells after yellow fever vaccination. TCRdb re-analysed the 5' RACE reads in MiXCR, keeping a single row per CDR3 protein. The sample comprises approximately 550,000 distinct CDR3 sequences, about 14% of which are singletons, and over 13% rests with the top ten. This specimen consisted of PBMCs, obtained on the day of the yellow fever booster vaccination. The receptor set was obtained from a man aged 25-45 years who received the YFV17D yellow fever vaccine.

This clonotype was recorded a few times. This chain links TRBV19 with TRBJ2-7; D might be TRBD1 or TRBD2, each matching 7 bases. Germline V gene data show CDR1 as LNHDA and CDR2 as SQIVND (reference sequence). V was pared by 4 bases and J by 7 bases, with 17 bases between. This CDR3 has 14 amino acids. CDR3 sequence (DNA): TGTGCCAGTAGTACCCAGGGGGGGTTTGGAGAGCAGTACTTC. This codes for CASSTQGGFGEQYF.

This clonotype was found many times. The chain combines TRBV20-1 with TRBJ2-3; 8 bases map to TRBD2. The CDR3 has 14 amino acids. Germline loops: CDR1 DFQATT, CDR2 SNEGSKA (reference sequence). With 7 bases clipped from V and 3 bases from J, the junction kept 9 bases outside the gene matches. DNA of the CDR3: TGCAGTGAGATGAGCGGGAGAGGTACAGATACGCAGTATTTT. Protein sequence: CSEMSGRGTDTQYF.

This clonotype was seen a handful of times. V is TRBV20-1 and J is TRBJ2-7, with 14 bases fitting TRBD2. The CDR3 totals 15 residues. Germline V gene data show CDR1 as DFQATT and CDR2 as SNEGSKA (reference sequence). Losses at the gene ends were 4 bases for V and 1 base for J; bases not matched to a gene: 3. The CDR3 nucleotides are TGCAGTGCTACGGGACTAGCGGGAGTATCCTACGAGCAGTACTTC. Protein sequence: CSATGLAGVSYEQYF.

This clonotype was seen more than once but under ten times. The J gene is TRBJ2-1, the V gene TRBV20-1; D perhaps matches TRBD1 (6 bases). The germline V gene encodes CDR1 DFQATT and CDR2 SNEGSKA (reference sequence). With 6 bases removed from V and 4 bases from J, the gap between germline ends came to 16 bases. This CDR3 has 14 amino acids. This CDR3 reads CSAGGVPPYNEQFF. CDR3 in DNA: TGCAGTGCAGGGGGAGTCCCGCCATACAATGAGCAGTTCTTC.

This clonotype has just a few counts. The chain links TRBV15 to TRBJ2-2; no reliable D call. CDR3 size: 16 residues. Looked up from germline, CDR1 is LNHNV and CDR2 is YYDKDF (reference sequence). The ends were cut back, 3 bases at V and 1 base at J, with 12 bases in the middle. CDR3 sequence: CATSSANIRNTGELFF. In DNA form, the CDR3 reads TGTGCCACCAGCAGTGCGAACATCAGGAACACCGGGGAGCTGTTTTTT.

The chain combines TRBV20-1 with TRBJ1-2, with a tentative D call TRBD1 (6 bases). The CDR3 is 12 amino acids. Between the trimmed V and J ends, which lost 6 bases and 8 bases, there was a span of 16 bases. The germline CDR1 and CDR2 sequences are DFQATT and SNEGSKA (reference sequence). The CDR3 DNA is TGCAGTGCCCTTTGGGGGGCGGGGGGCTACACCTTC. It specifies CSALWGAGGYTF.

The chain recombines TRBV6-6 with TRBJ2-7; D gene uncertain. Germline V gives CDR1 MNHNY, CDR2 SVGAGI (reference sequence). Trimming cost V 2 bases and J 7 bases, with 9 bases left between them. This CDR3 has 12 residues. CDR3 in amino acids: CASSYGPAEQYF. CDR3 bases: TGTGCCAGCAGTTACGGGCCGGCGGAGCAGTACTTC.

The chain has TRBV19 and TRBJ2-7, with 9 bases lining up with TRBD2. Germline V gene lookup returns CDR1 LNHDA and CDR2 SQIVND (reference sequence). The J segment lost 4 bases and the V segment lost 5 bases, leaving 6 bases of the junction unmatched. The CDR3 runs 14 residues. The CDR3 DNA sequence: TGTGCCAGTAGTGCTAGCGGGAAGCGGTACGAGCAGTACTTC. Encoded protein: CASSASGKRYEQYF. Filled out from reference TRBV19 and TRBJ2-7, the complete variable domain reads DGGITQSPKYLFRKEGQNVTLSCEQNLNHDAMYWYRQDPGQGLRLIYYSQIVNDFQKGDIAEGYSVSREKKESFPLTVTSAQKNPTAFYLCASSASGKRYEQYFGPGTRLTVT.

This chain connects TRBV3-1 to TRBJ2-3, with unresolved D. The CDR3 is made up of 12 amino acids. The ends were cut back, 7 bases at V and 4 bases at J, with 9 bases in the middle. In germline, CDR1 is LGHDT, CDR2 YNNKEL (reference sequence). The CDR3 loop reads CASTGPPDTQYF. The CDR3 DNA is TGTGCCAGCACGGGCCCCCCAGATACGCAGTATTTT.

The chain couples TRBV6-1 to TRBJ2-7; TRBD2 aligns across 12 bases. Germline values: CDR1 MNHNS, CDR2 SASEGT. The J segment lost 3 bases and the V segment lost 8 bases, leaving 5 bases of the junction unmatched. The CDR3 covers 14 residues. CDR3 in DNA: TGTGCCAGCGCTAGCGGGAGGGTTTTCTACGAGCAGTACTTC. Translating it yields CASASGRVFYEQYF.

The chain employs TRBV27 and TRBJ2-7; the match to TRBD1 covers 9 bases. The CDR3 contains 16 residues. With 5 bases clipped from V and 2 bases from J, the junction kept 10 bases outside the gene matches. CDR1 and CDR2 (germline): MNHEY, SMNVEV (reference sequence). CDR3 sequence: CASSPSRGTGTYEQYF. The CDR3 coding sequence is TGTGCCAGCAGTCCCTCGCGAGGGACAGGGACCTACGAGCAGTACTTC.

The CDR3 DNA is TGTGCCACCAGCAGAGATCATCTAGCGGGCGGGGAGCTGTTTTTT. Its protein is CATSRDHLAGGELFF. This rearrangement joins TRBV15 to TRBJ2-2, with TRBD2 identical over 8 bases. Germline V gene sequence: CDR1 LNHNV, CDR2 YYDKDF (reference sequence). The CDR3 has 15 amino acids. The trim removed 0 bases at V and 7 bases at J, leaving 4 bases unmatched. The full variable domain, completed using reference TRBV15 and TRBJ2-2, is DAMVIQNPRYQVTQFGKPVTLSCSQTLNHNVMYWYQQKSSQAPKLLFHYYDKDFNNEADTPDNFQSRRPNTSFCFLDIRSPGLGDTAMYLCATSRDHLAGGELFFGEGSRLTVL.

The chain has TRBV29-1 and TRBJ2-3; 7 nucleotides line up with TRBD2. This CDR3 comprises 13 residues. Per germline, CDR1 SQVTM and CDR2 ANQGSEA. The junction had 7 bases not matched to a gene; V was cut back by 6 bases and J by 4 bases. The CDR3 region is CSVRGRGADTQYF. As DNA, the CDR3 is TGCAGCGTGAGGGGCCGGGGGGCAGATACGCAGTATTTT.

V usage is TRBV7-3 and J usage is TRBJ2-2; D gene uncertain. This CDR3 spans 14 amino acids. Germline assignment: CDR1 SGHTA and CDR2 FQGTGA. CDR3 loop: CASAGGANTGELFF. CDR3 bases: TGTGCTTCGGCAGGTGGGGCGAACACCGGGGAGCTGTTTTTT.

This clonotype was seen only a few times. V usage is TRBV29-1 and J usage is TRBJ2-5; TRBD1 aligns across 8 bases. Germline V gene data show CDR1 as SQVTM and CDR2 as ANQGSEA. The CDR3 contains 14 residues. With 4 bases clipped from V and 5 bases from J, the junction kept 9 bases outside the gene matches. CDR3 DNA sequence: TGCAGCGTTGTTGACAGGGGAATCAGCGAGACCCAGTACTTC. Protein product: CSVVDRGISETQYF.

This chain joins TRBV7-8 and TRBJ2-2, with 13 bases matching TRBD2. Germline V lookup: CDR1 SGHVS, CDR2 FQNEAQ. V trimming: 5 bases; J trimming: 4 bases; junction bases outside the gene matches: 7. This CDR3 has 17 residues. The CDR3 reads CASSPRTSGGLTGELFF. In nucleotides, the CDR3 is TGTGCCAGCAGCCCCAGGACTAGCGGGGGCCTCACCGGGGAGCTGTTTTTT.

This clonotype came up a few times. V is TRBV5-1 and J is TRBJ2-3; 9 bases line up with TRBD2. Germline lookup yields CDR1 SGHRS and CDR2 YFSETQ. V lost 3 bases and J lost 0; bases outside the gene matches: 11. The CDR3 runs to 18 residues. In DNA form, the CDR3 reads TGCGCCAGCAGCTCAAGCGGGAGGTCCCAATCTAGCACAGATACGCAGTATTTT. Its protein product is CASSSSGRSQSSTDTQYF.

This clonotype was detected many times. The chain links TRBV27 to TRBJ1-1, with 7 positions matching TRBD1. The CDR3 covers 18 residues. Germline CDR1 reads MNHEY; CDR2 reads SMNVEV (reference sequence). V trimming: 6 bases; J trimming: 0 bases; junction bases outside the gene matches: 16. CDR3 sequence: CASSPGTRTGSMNTEAFF. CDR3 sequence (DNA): TGTGCCAGCAGCCCAGGGACGAGGACAGGATCAATGAACACTGAAGCTTTCTTT.

The CDR3 reads CASSVDLNSYNEQFF. As DNA, the CDR3 is TGTGCCAGCAGCGTCGATTTGAACTCCTACAATGAGCAGTTCTTC. This chain joins TRBV7-2 and TRBJ2-1; D is undetermined. Germline CDR1 reads SGHTA; CDR2 reads FQGNSA. With 5 bases removed from V and 0 bases from J, the gap between germline ends came to 11 bases. The CDR3 loop spans 15 amino acids.

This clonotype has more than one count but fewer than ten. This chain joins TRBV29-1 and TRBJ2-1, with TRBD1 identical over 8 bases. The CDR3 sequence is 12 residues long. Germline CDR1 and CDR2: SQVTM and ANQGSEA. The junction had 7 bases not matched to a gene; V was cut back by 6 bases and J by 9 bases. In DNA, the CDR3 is TGCAGCGTCCCGGACAGGGCCAGTGAGCAGTTCTTC. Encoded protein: CSVPDRASEQFF.

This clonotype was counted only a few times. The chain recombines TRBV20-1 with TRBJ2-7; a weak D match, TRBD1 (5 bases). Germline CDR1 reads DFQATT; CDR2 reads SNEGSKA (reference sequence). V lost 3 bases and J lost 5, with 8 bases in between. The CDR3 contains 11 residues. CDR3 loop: CSARSGHEQYF. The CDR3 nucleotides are TGCAGTGCTAGGTCAGGGCACGAGCAGTACTTC.